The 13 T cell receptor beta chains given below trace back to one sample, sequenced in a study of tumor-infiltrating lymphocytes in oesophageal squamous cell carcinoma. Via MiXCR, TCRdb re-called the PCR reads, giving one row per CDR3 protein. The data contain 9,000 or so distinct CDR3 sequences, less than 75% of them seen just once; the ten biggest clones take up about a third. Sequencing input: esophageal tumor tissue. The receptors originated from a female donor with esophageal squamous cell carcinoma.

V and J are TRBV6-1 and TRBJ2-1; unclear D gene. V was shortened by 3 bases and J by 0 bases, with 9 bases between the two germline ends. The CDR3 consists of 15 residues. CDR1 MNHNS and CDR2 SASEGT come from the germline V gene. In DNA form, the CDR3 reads TGTGCCAGCAGTGAGGGCCCGAGCTCCTACAATGAGCAGTTCTTC. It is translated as CASSEGPSSYNEQFF.

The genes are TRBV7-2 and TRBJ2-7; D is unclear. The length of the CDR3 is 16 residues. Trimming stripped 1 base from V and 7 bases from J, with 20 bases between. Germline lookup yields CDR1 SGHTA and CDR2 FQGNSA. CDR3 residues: CASSLENTVRYNEQYF. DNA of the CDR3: TGTGCCAGCAGCTTAGAGAACACAGTAAGGTACAATGAGCAGTACTTC.

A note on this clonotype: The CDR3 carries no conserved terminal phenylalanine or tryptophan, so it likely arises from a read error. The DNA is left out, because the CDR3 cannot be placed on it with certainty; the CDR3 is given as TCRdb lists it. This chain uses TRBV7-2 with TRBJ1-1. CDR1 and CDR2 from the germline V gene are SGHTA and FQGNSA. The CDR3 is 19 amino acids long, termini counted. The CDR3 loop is CASSLDGASGSISEQFFGP.

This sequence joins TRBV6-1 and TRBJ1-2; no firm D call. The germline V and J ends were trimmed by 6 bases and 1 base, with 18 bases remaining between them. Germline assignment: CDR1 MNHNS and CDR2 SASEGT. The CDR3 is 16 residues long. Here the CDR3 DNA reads TGTGCCAGCAGGGCCCCGGGCGAGTGGCTTAACTATGGCTACACCTTC. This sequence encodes CASRAPGEWLNYGYTF.

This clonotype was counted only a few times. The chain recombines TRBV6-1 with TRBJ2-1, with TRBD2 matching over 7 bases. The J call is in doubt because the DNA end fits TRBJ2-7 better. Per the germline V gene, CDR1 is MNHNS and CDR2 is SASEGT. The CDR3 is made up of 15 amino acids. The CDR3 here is CASSQSGTPAYEQYF. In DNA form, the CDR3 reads TGTGCCAGCAGCCAAAGCGGGACGCCTGCCTACGAGCAGTACTTC.

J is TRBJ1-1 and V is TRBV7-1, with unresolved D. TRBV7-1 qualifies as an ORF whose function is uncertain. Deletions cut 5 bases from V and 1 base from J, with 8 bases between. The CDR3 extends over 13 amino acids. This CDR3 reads CASSAQANTEAFF. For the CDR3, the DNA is TGTGCCAGCAGCGCTCAAGCGAACACTGAAGCTTTCTTT.

CDR3 loop: CASSLGASGPTDTQYF. The CDR3 DNA is TGTGCCAGCAGCTTAGGGGCTAGCGGCCCGACAGATACGCAGTATTTT. The V call is TRBV7-3, the J call TRBJ2-3, with TRBD2 identical over 7 bases. V was pared by 2 bases and J by 3 bases, with 8 bases of the junction left unmatched. Germline CDR1 is SGHTA and CDR2 is FQGTGA. The length of the CDR3 is 16 residues. Looking up the rest from reference TRBV7-3 and TRBJ2-3 gives the full variable domain: GAGVSQTPSNKVTEKGKYVELRCDPISGHTALYWYRQSLGQGPEFLIYFQGTGAADDSGLPNDRFFAVRPEGSVSTLKIQRTERGDSAVYLCASSLGASGPTDTQYFGPGTRLTVL.

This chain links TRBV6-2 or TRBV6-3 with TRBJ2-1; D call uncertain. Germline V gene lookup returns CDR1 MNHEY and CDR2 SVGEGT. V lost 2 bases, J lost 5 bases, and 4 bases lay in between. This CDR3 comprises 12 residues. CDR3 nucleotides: TGTGCCAGCAGTTACGGCCACAATGAGCAGTTCTTC. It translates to CASSYGHNEQFF.

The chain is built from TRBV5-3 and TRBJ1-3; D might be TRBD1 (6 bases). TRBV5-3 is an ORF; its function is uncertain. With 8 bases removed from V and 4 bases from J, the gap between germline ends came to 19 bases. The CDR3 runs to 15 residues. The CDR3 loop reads CASSRDRGSGNTIYF. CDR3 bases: TGTGCCAGCAGCAGAGATAGGGGGTCCGGAAACACCATATATTTT.

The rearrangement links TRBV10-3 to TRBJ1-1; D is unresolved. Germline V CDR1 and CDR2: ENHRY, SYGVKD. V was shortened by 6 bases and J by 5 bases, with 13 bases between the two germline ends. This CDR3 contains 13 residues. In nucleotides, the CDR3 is TGTGCCATCAGCGGTGAGGTGCCGACTGAAGCTTTCTTT. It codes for CAISGEVPTEAFF.

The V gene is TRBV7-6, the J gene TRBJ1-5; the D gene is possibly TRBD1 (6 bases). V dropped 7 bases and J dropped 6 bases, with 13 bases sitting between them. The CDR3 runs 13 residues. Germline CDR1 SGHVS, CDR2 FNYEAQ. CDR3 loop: CASNEGESQPQHF. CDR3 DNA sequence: TGTGCCAGCAACGAGGGGGAGAGTCAGCCCCAGCATTTT.

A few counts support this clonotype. CDR3 sequence (DNA): TGTGCCAGCAGCTTAAGACCCCTCATAGTCCCCGACAGGACCGGGGAGCTGTTTTTT. Translating it yields CASSLRPLIVPDRTGELFF. The V call is TRBV7-3, the J call TRBJ2-2; possible D gene TRBD1, 6 bases. V was cut by 1 base and J by 5 bases, with 23 bases left in between. Germline values: CDR1 SGHTA, CDR2 FQGTGA. There are 19 residues in the CDR3.

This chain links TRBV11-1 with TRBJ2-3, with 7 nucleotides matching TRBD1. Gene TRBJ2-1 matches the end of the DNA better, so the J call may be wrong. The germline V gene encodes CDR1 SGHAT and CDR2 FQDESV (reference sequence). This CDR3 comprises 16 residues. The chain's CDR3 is CASSSTRQGSYNEQFF. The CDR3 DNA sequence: TGTGCCAGCAGCTCCACTCGACAGGGCTCCTACAATGAGCAGTTCTTC.